The clone carrying this TCR beta chain was seen once. The antigen is unknown. This sample is drawn from a study of graft-versus-host responses after intestinal transplantation. Findings and limits, study-wide: Detection of GvH clones occurred in recipient marrow, and some had their first appearance in ileum or blood.

V was shortened by 0 bases and J by 8 bases, with 14 bases between the two germline ends. The CDR3 sequence is 15 residues long. Per germline, CDR1 MNHEY and CDR2 SMNVEV (reference sequence). Data came from immunoSEQ multiplex PCR; TCRdb stores just in-frame clones and leaves some out. The sample records fewer than 8,500 clones, approximately 97% being singletons. V is TRBV27 and J is TRBJ1-5; D uncertain. Source: PBMCs, taken 23 days after intestinal transplant. The clonotype comes from a human patient who received an intestinal transplant, so some T cells may come from the graft donor. CDR3: CASSLSVWGREPQHF. As DNA, the CDR3 is TGTGCCAGCAGTTTATCTGTTTGGGGTAGGGAGCCCCAGCATTTT.